This T cell receptor (beta chain) was identified during a study of T cell responses to AZD1222 COVID-19 vaccine. Notes on the study in general: Most donors were white British and more were female, and clonal diversity was possibly underestimated.

As concerns this clone: Its antigen is as yet unknown.

Sequencing used immunoSEQ multiplex PCR; TCRdb keeps in-frame clones, though not all of them. The repertoire holds approximately 150,000 clones, with about nine tenths as singletons. Germline assignment: CDR1 KGHDR and CDR2 SFDVKD. V lost 6 bases, J lost 1 base, and 6 bases stayed unmatched. The length of the CDR3 is 16 residues. This TCR derives from an adult in good health. The sample was peripheral blood, taken on day 0 of AZD1222 vaccination. The V gene is TRBV24-1, the J gene TRBJ2-3, with 10 bases lining up with TRBD1. The DNA for the CDR3 is TGTGCCACCAGTCGGACAGGGGGAGTAGGCACAGATACGCAGTATTTT. It encodes CATSRTGGVGTDTQYF.